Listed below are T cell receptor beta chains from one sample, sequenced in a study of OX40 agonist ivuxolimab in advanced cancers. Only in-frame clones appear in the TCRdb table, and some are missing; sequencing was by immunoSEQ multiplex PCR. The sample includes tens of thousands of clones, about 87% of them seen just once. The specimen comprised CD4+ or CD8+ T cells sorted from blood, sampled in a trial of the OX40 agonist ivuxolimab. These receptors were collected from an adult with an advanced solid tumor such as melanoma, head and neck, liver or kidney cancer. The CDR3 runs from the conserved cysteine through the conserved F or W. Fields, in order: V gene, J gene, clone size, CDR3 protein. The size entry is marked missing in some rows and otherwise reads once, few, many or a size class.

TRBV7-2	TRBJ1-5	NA	CASSIGSPNQPQHF
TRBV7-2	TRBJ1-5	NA	CASSAGTGGQPQHF
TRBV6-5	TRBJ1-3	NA	CASSLDRTFIYF
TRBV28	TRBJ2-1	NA	CASTPSDRGFNEQFF
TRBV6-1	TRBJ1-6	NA	CASSTPGPNNSPLHF
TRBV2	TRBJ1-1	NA	CASRRTEKAFF
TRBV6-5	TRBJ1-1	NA	CASSSPMDGTEAFF
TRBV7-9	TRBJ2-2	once	CASSLEWRGTGELFF
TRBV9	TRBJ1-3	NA	CASSDTGTSGNTIYF
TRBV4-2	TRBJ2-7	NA	CASSQDWGQGDYYEQYF
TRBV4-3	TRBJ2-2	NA	CASSSHSGNANTGELFF
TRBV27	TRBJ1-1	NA	CASSQGIGEAFF
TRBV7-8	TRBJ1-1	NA	CASSFSGPMNTEAFF
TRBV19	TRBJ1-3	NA	CASSADRGPAVGNTIYF
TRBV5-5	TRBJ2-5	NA	CASSLDTGGVQTQYF
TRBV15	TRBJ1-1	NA	CATSAGGTGGGLTFF
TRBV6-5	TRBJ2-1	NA	CASSFLAGGAREQFF
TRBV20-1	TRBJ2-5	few	CSASLSYYF
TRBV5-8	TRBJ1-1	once	CASSLILFSGHQNTEAFF
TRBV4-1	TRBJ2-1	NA	CASSPLPGVESYNEQFF
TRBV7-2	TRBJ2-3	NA	CASSLELAGGADTQYF
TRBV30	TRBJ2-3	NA	CAWCRDIITDTQYF
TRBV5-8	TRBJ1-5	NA	CASTLDRNQPQHF
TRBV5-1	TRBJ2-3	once	CASSPYSGGSTDTQYF
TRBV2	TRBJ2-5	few	CASSEWETGGGKQETQYF
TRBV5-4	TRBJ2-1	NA	CASSFGGSYNEQFF